A single T cell receptor beta chain is shown here with its context. This sample is drawn from a study of T cell changes during pregnancy in multiple sclerosis. Repertoires were generated with immunoSEQ multiplex PCR, while TCRdb's copy carries only in-frame clones and drops some. The sample holds around 12,000 clones; around 88% are singletons and the top ten take approximately 7.7%. V gave up 5 bases and J gave up 6 bases; unmatched junction bases: 9. In germline, CDR1 is SGHNT, CDR2 YENEEA. There are 15 residues in the CDR3. Specimen: CD8+ T cells from peripheral blood mononuclear cells, collected in the second trimester of pregnancy. The source is a female donor in good health, enrolled as a control in a pregnancy study. The rearrangement joins TRBV11-3 to TRBJ2-1; 8 nucleotides match TRBD1. The CDR3 DNA follows: TGTGCCAGCAGCACACGGACAGGGACGGGCAATGAGCAGTTCTTC. Its protein product is CASSTRTGTGNEQFF.